Presented here are 2 T cell receptor beta chains from one specimen sequenced in a study of blood T cell repertoires in COVID-19. Only in-frame clones appear in the TCRdb table, and some are missing; sequencing was by immunoSEQ multiplex PCR. This table has 150,000 to 200,000 clones, approximately 92% appearing once. Source material: PBMCs or T cells enriched from blood (not recorded which). These receptors originate from a woman aged 40 to 55 with acute COVID-19.

For the CDR3, the DNA is TGTGCCAGCAGGGGAAGACTAGTCTCCTACAATGAGCAGTTCTTC. Protein sequence: CASRGRLVSYNEQFF. V usage is TRBV7-2 and J usage is TRBJ2-1; perhaps TRBD2 as D (6 bases). Trimming pared 6 bases from V and 0 bases from J, leaving 12 bases between. This CDR3 is built from 15 residues. Germline values: CDR1 SGHTA, CDR2 FQGNSA.

The chain is built from TRBV5-5 and TRBJ2-5; maybe TRBD2 (6 bases). The germline V gene has CDR1 SGHKS and CDR2 YYEKEE (reference sequence). Trimming stripped 4 bases from V and 0 bases from J, with 13 bases between. This CDR3 is 15 amino acids long. DNA of the CDR3: TGTGCCAGCAGCGATCTTGGAGGGAACCAAGAGACCCAGTACTTC. Translating gives CASSDLGGNQETQYF. Filled out from reference TRBV5-5 and TRBJ2-5, the complete variable domain reads DAGVTQSPTHLIKTRGQQVTLRCSPISGHKSVSWYQQVLGQGPQFIFQYYEKEERGRGNFPDRFSARQFPNYSSELNVNALLLGDSALYLCASSDLGGNQETQYFGPGTRLLVL.